This is a list of T cell receptor beta chains from one sample in a study of CD8+ T cells in alopecia areata. Assay used: immunoSEQ multiplex PCR; TCRdb lists only in-frame clones, some missing. The sample lists 90,000 to 120,000 clones, around 83% occurring once. The sequences come from CD8+ T cells sorted from blood, collected at week 24, from a patient treated with tofacitinib. The receptors were sampled from a human donor with alopecia areata. Both conserved end residues are trimmed from each CDR3. D genes are given only for firm matches.

V gene	J gene	D gene	CDR3 protein
TRBV6-5	TRBJ2-5	-	ASSYSTGVPLHQY
TRBV7-9	TRBJ2-7	TRBD2	ASSSVAGGRPLQFGEQY
TRBV6-5	TRBJ2-3	-	ASSFPATDTQY
TRBV5-5	TRBJ2-1	TRBD2	ASSPGLAGGPEF
TRBV7-2	TRBJ2-3	-	ASSLIGASTDTQY
TRBV6-5	TRBJ1-3	-	ASSSTEPGGTIY
TRBV6-5	TRBJ2-2	-	ASSYSLPAGELF
TRBV29-1	TRBJ2-2	-	SVEDLGPNTGELF
TRBV4-1	TRBJ2-7	-	ASSQARPYEQY
TRBV4-1	TRBJ2-1	-	ASSQGQFGDEQF
TRBV30	TRBJ2-1	TRBD2	AWSVLAGGPASSYNEQF
TRBV2	TRBJ2-7	-	ASSVFPSLSGDEQY
TRBV27	TRBJ1-6	-	ASSLGFNSPLH
TRBV2	TRBJ2-4	TRBD2	ASSGGLAGPPGNIQY
TRBV2	TRBJ2-5	TRBD1	ASRAGTATQETQY
TRBV7-8	TRBJ2-1	TRBD2	ASSLLAGDYNEQF
TRBV21-1	TRBJ2-1	-	ASSEAGGPYNEQF
TRBV5-6	TRBJ2-7	-	ASSLSPPTEQY
TRBV7-8	TRBJ2-3	TRBD1	ASSLESGRGTDTQY
TRBV10-2	TRBJ1-5	TRBD1	ASSGTGGSQPQH
TRBV4-1	TRBJ2-3	TRBD1	ASSQDTGQAIITDTQY
TRBV7-8	TRBJ2-7	-	ASSPGTPGDEQY
TRBV5-1	TRBJ2-7	-	ASSLEGIRWDEQY
TRBV27	TRBJ2-5	TRBD2	ASYRVGGETQY
TRBV7-2	TRBJ1-2	-	ASSLEPGISGYT
TRBV27	TRBJ2-1	-	ASSWGAYNEQF
TRBV7-2	TRBJ1-5	TRBD1	ASSLGTGNSNQPQH
TRBV29-1	TRBJ2-1	-	SVRDGEQF
TRBV4-1	TRBJ1-1	-	ASSQTAGHMNTEAF
TRBV5-1	TRBJ2-3	TRBD2	ASSLEAGGPDTQY
TRBV11-1	TRBJ2-3	TRBD2	ASTLRGRSTDTQY
TRBV29-1	TRBJ2-1	TRBD2	SVENPAGGSARWNEQF
TRBV29-1	TRBJ2-4	-	SVQPTLQGSKNIQY
TRBV5-1	-	-	ASTRPDNYEQY
TRBV7-2	TRBJ1-1	-	ASSLAPLGTMNTEAF
TRBV5-1	TRBJ1-2	TRBD1	ASSLEQGTLYGYT
TRBV2	TRBJ2-1	TRBD2	ASRWGLAGGDSYNEQF
TRBV2	-	-	ASSRGGTSYEQY
TRBV7-9	TRBJ2-1	TRBD2	ASSSTSGDNGEQF
TRBV29-1	TRBJ2-1	TRBD2	SVVTVGERGGLYEQF
TRBV29-1	TRBJ1-3	-	SVRDGNTIY
TRBV19	TRBJ1-5	TRBD1	ASSGQGSQPQH
TRBV9	TRBJ2-3	-	ASSFRTIPGFTDTQY
TRBV4-1	TRBJ2-7	-	ASSRGRDSYEQY
TRBV5-4	TRBJ1-2	TRBD1	ASETGTGRTGGYT
TRBV29-1	TRBJ1-1	-	SVGEGRLNTEAF
TRBV7-6	TRBJ2-3	-	ASSLSGGTDTQY
TRBV4-3	TRBJ2-5	TRBD2	ASSQWTSGGSETQY
TRBV29-1	TRBJ2-2	-	SVEDPKQGVAGELF
TRBV13	TRBJ2-5	TRBD2	ASSPRVAGAKETQY
TRBV27	TRBJ1-5	-	ASSSSTGGPQH
TRBV2	TRBJ2-2	-	ASSEIGTGELF
TRBV15	TRBJ1-5	TRBD1	ATSRTGKSQH
TRBV29-1	TRBJ1-1	TRBD1	SVPGQGLVSEAF
TRBV7-2	TRBJ2-3	-	ASSLAIMVGGSTDTQY
TRBV5-1	TRBJ2-5	TRBD2	ASSLGLAGGFQETQY
TRBV28	TRBJ2-1	-	ASSNQGYEQF
TRBV11-3	TRBJ2-7	-	ASSLSAPRGEQY
TRBV27	TRBJ2-5	TRBD2	ASSFSGPTSGVSGRETQY